These 28 T cell receptor beta chains originate from one sample sequenced in a study of vaccination effects on CD4 cells after COVID-19. CD4+ T cells specific for antigen were expanded with viral peptide pools by the ViraFEST assay before sequencing. Once cultured for 9 to 11 days, the cells underwent separation to obtain CD4+ T cells. Vaccination of participants consisted of two doses of either the BNT162b2 or mRNA-1273 vaccine. Clones were read by immunoSEQ multiplex PCR, and TCRdb kept only the in-frame ones, dropping some. The sample consists of almost 70,000 clones, 70% to 85% of them appearing once. No antigen has been assigned to these receptors. This sample comprised CD4+ T cells from PBMCs cultured with HCoV-229E spike peptides, obtained after COVID-19 vaccination. The receptors originated from a human donor who received a COVID-19 vaccine.

CDR3 sequence reads: CASSLSGGKYTGELFF. As DNA, the CDR3 is TGTGCCAGCAGCTTATCGGGGGGGAAGTACACCGGGGAGCTGTTTTTT. The chain links TRBV5-4 to TRBJ2-2; 8 nucleotides agree with TRBD2. Germline V gene data show CDR1 as SGHNT and CDR2 as YYREEE (reference sequence). The V segment lost 2 bases and the J segment 3 bases; nucleotides outside the gene matches: 6. This CDR3 spans 16 amino acids.

This sequence joins TRBV27 and TRBJ2-3; no clear D. V lost 7 bases to trimming and J lost 0 bases, with 11 bases between them. CDR3 size: 14 residues. Germline V gene data show CDR1 as MNHEY and CDR2 as SMNVEV (reference sequence). The CDR3 reads CASNAHSSTDTQYF. CDR3 DNA sequence: TGTGCCAGCAATGCCCATTCTAGCACAGATACGCAGTATTTT.

The sample holds a few counts of this clone. V and J are TRBV6-1 and TRBJ1-4, with a tentative D call TRBD1 (5 bases). The CDR3 runs to 15 residues. The germline V and J ends were trimmed by 2 bases and 6 bases, with 13 bases remaining between them. The germline V gene has CDR1 MNHNS and CDR2 SASEGT. As DNA, the CDR3 is TGTGCCAGCAGTGAACCGGGACGGACGGATGAAAAACTGTTTTTT. It encodes CASSEPGRTDEKLFF.

The chain couples TRBV7-3 to TRBJ2-2; the match to TRBD1 covers 8 bases. The CDR3 length is 16 residues. Germline CDR1 reads SGHTA; CDR2 reads FQGTGA. V shed 3 bases and J 1 base; nucleotides not matched to a gene: 4. The CDR3 DNA reads as TGTGCCAGCAGCTTGTCAGGACAGGGGAACACCGGGGAGCTGTTTTTT. It specifies CASSLSGQGNTGELFF. The variable domain in full, completed from reference TRBV7-3 and TRBJ2-2, reads GAGVSQTPSNKVTEKGKYVELRCDPISGHTALYWYRQSLGQGPEFLIYFQGTGAADDSGLPNDRFFAVRPEGSVSTLKIQRTERGDSAVYLCASSLSGQGNTGELFFGEGSRLTVL.

The J gene is TRBJ2-1, the V gene TRBV6-4; 8 bases fit TRBD2. Trimming took 6 bases from V and 10 from J; bases not matched to a gene: 11. CDR1 and CDR2 from the germline V gene are MRHNA and SNTAGT. The CDR3 length is 14 residues. The CDR3 region has the DNA TGTGCCAGCAGAGACCATAGCCGGGGGGGGGAGCAGTTCTTC. Its protein product is CASRDHSRGGEQFF.

V gene TRBV11-3 combines with J gene TRBJ2-1; D is undetermined. Germline V CDR1 and CDR2: SGHNT, YENEEA. With 4 bases removed from V and 3 bases from J, the gap between germline ends came to 10 bases. The CDR3 covers 14 residues. CDR3 sequence reads: CASSYGRNYNEQFF. The CDR3 coding sequence is TGTGCCAGCAGCTATGGACGGAACTACAATGAGCAGTTCTTC.

V is TRBV18 and J is TRBJ2-5; D may be TRBD1 or TRBD2 (5 bases each). This CDR3 region has 14 residues. V was pared by 3 bases and J by 5 bases, with 13 bases between. The germline V gene encodes CDR1 KGHSH and CDR2 LQKENI. CDR3 nucleotides: TGTGCCAGCTCACCCCGGGACGCCGGGGAGACCCAGTACTTC. The encoded protein is CASSPRDAGETQYF.

This clone was seen only once. For the CDR3, the DNA is TGTGCCAGTAGTATGGGGGGCCCGAAAGAGACCCAGTACTTC. As protein: CASSMGGPKETQYF. The genes are TRBV19 and TRBJ2-5; D could derive from TRBD1 or TRBD2 (6 bases each). V lost 3 bases and J lost 3, with 11 bases in between. This CDR3 is 14 amino acids long. The V gene's germline CDR1 is LNHDA and CDR2 SQIVND (reference sequence).

The rearrangement joins TRBV2 to TRBJ2-3; TRBD2 matches at 11 bases. CDR1 is SNHLY, CDR2 FYNNEI, per germline. This CDR3 region has 18 residues. V gave up 3 bases and J gave up 1 base; unmatched junction bases: 9. The CDR3 reads CASSDGLAGGRGTDTQYF. The CDR3 nucleotides read TGTGCCAGCAGTGACGGGCTAGCGGGGGGCCGTGGCACAGATACGCAGTATTTT.

V gene TRBV18 combines with J gene TRBJ2-5, with D uncertain. Trimming shortened V by 4 bases and J by 5 bases, and 11 bases separated the two germline ends. The CDR3 consists of 13 residues. CDR1 is KGHSH, CDR2 LQKENI, per germline. The DNA of the CDR3 is TGTGCCAGCTCACAACAGTTGTCGGAGACCCAGTACTTC. Amino acid sequence: CASSQQLSETQYF.

The V call is TRBV3-1 (or the pseudogene TRBV3-2), the J call TRBJ2-5, with 11 bases identical to TRBD2. The V gene's germline CDR1 is LGHDT and CDR2 YNNKEL (reference sequence). V gave up 2 bases and J gave up 4 bases; unmatched junction bases: 24. CDR3 length: 22 amino acids. The DNA for the CDR3 is TGTGCCAGCAGCCAAAGGGAGTTCGGGGGGTCTAGCGGGGGGTTAACACTAGAGACCCAGTACTTC. Residues: CASSQREFGGSSGGLTLETQYF.

V and J are TRBV5-1 and TRBJ2-6, with 14 bases aligning to TRBD2. CDR1 and CDR2 from the germline V gene are SGHRS and YFSETQ. J gave up 0 bases and V 3 bases, and 5 bases lay outside the gene matches. The CDR3 extends over 19 amino acids. CDR3 coding DNA: TGCGCCAGCAGCTCACGGACTAGCGGGGGGCCCTCTGGGGCCAACGTCCTGACTTTC. Translating gives CASSSRTSGGPSGANVLTF.

This chain links TRBV10-3 with TRBJ1-2; no reliable D call. Germline assignment: CDR1 ENHRY and CDR2 SYGVKD. The CDR3 runs to 13 residues. With 1 base removed from V and 8 bases from J, the gap between germline ends came to 11 bases. The CDR3 nucleotides are TGTGCCATCAGTGAGTGGGCGGTTCAAGGCTACACCTTC. Translating it yields CAISEWAVQGYTF.

The rearrangement uses TRBV6-1 and TRBJ1-2, with unresolved D. The CDR3 is made up of 15 amino acids. Trimming took off 3 bases at V and 1 base at J, with 12 bases between the two ends. Germline V CDR1 and CDR2: MNHNS, SASEGT. The DNA for the CDR3 is TGTGCCAGCAGTGAGGTCCCGAGATATAACTATGGCTACACCTTC. This gives the protein CASSEVPRYNYGYTF.

V and J are TRBV3-1 (or the pseudogene TRBV3-2) and TRBJ2-2; D possibly corresponds to TRBD1 (5 bases). Germline V gene sequence: CDR1 LGHDT, CDR2 YNNKEL (reference sequence). V shed 0 bases and J shed 4 bases, with 24 bases lying between them. The CDR3 is 20 amino acids. The CDR3 nucleotides read TGTGCCAGCAGCCAAGATCTTGGGGCCAGTCCCCCGACACCCACCGGGGAGCTGTTTTTT. Its translation is CASSQDLGASPPTPTGELFF.

The V and J genes are TRBV20-1 and TRBJ1-2; D remains unclear. CDR1 is DFQATT and CDR2 is SNEGSKA in the germline V gene (reference sequence). The length of the CDR3 is 14 residues. Trimming removed 3 bases at V and 7 bases at J, with 18 bases between. CDR3 amino acids: CSASLEPDVGGYTF. The CDR3 DNA sequence: TGCAGTGCTAGTCTGGAGCCAGACGTGGGTGGCTACACCTTC.

The V and J genes are TRBV4-1 and TRBJ1-1, with a tentative D call TRBD1 (6 bases). Per the germline V gene, CDR1 is MGHRA and CDR2 is YSYEKL. The V end was cut by 1 base, the J end by 4 bases, with 13 bases between. CDR3 length: 15 amino acids. DNA for the CDR3: TGCGCCAGCAGCCAAGCCTCAGGGGTTGCCACTGAAGCTTTCTTT. Translating it yields CASSQASGVATEAFF.

Only one count was recorded for this clone. The CDR3 DNA follows: TGTGCCAGTGAAAATTCCTACGGAGGGGGGAACACTGAAGCTTTCTTT. Its translation is CASENSYGGGNTEAFF. V is TRBV19 and J is TRBJ1-1; tentatively, D is TRBD1 (6 bases). Germline CDR1 is LNHDA and CDR2 is SQIVND (reference sequence). Trimming stripped 8 bases from V and 1 base from J, with 20 bases between. The CDR3 is made up of 16 amino acids.

This clone was counted between two and nine times. The chain combines TRBV6-5 with TRBJ2-7, with 10 bases matching TRBD2. The CDR3 consists of 14 residues. Germline V gene data show CDR1 as MNHEY and CDR2 as SVGAGI. V was clipped by 5 bases and J by 1 base; unmatched bases: 2. CDR3 bases: TGTGCCAGCAGTAGCGGGGGGGCGTCCTACGAGCAGTACGTC. Its protein is CASSSGGASYEQYV.

In the case of this clone: A junction boundary mismatches the germline segment, possibly from a read error. The chain joins TRBV5-5 to TRBJ2-2; tentatively, D is TRBD2 (5 bases). Germline CDR1 and CDR2: SGHKS and YYEKEE (reference sequence). The CDR3 totals 16 residues. The CDR3 reads CASCLSDGVPPGELFF. In DNA form, the CDR3 reads TGTGCCAGCTGCTTATCTGACGGGGTCCCTCCCGGGGAGCTGTTTTTT.

In regard to this clone: This CDR3 is also generated by other DNA sequences in the sample. This chain connects TRBV5-1 to TRBJ2-5; D is unclear. V was cut by 2 bases and J by 2 bases, with 1 base left in between. The germline CDR1 and CDR2 sequences are SGHRS and YFSETQ. The CDR3 has 11 residues. DNA of the CDR3: TGCGCCAGCAGCTTACAAGAGACCCAGTACTTC. Protein product: CASSLQETQYF.

This chain joins TRBV7-2 and TRBJ1-2, with 9 nucleotides matching TRBD1. This CDR3 is 15 amino acids long. Trimming at V came to 5 bases and at J to 4 bases, leaving 8 bases not matched to a gene. Germline CDR1 SGHTA, CDR2 FQGNSA. The CDR3 loop reads CASSTFRTGAYGYTF. Written as DNA, the CDR3 is TGTGCCAGCAGCACCTTCCGGACAGGGGCCTATGGCTACACCTTC.

The rearrangement links TRBV7-9 to TRBJ2-1; no clear D gene. Germline loops: CDR1 SEHNR, CDR2 FQNEAQ (reference sequence). Trimming shortened V by 7 bases and J by 5 bases, and 6 bases separated the two germline ends. The CDR3 sequence is 11 residues long. The chain's CDR3 is CASIRDNEQFF. CDR3 sequence (DNA): TGTGCCAGCATAAGGGACAATGAGCAGTTCTTC.

The V call is TRBV5-4, the J call TRBJ1-1; D is undetermined. The germline V gene has CDR1 SGHNT and CDR2 YYREEE (reference sequence). The V gene lost 4 bases and the J gene lost 3 bases, with 19 bases spanning the gap. The CDR3 has 16 residues. The CDR3 bases are TGTGCCAGCAGCCGCGGCCCTGGACGAGAGCACACTGAAGCTTTCTTT. Translating it yields CASSRGPGREHTEAFF.

The gene calls are TRBV6-5 and TRBJ1-4; D gene ambiguous. V was cut by 6 bases and J by 5 bases, with 10 bases left in between. The CDR3 has 13 amino acids. From germline, CDR1 is MNHEY and CDR2 SVGAGI. This CDR3 reads CASRRSYNEKLFF. The DNA of the CDR3 is TGTGCCAGCAGGCGGAGTTACAATGAAAAACTGTTTTTT.

This chain uses TRBV5-8 with TRBJ2-2, with 11 bases lining up with TRBD2. V dropped 2 bases and J dropped 5; count of bases not matched to a gene: 5. Germline loops: CDR1 SGHTS, CDR2 YDEGEE. CDR3 size: 16 residues. CDR3: CASSFSGGAWTGELFF. The CDR3, as DNA: TGTGCCAGCAGCTTTAGCGGGGGGGCGTGGACCGGGGAGCTGTTTTTT.

V is TRBV4-3 and J is TRBJ1-2; TRBD1 is a possible D gene (6 bases). CDR1 is LGHNA, CDR2 YSLEER, per germline. V lost 1 base to trimming and J lost 7 bases, with 7 bases between them. This CDR3 has 12 amino acids. CDR3 sequence: CASSQGRGGYTF. The DNA of the CDR3 is TGCGCCAGCAGCCAAGGCAGGGGTGGCTACACCTTC.

The chain uses TRBV3-1 (or the pseudogene TRBV3-2) and TRBJ2-4; D may be TRBD2 (6 bases). The CDR3 loop spans 13 amino acids. Germline assignment: CDR1 LGHDT and CDR2 YNNKEL (reference sequence). Trimming cost V 1 base and J 6 bases, with 7 bases left between them. CDR3 region: CASSQAGGNIQYF. The CDR3 DNA reads TGTGCCAGCAGCCAAGCCGGGGGAAACATTCAGTACTTC.